The rows below give T cell receptor beta chains drawn from one sample of a study of T cells in Graves' hyperthyroidism and ophthalmopathy. TCRdb re-called the multiplex PCR reads through MiXCR, storing one row per CDR3 protein. The sample lists more than 500,000 distinct CDR3 sequences; 12% to 15% were seen once. Sequencing was carried out using blood. Every receptor here comes from a woman between 35 and 50 years old with Graves' hyperthyroidism. Each CDR3 is given with its conserved first and last residue. Each record gives: V gene, CDR3 length, CDR3 protein.

>TRBV12-3/TRBV12-4|15
CASKQGGQFNQPQHF
>TRBV4-1|15
CASSHGGLAGGEQYF
>TRBV3-1|14
CASTTTGGPYGYTF
>TRBV10-3|14
CAISSGTSNQPQHF
>TRBV11-2|13
CASSLFDQETQYF
>TRBV20-1|16
CSARPPQFSRNTEAFF
>TRBV5-1|16
CASSAFGESSQETQYF
>TRBV5-1|13
CASSSPGIYEQYF
>TRBV5-6|17
CASSFGQGAKSGEKLFF
>TRBV27|16
CASSFLGEGARSPLHF
>TRBV20-1|15
CSASEEWDRSYEQYF
>TRBV28|13
CASSGQGSEKLFF
>TRBV10-3|13
CAIEDSPGQPQHF
>TRBV6-1|14
CASTWTSGTYEQYF
>TRBV4-1|17
CASSQAGTTPYDQPQHF
>TRBV20-1|17
CSARGTGLFLSTDTQYF
>TRBV7-2|16
CASSTDRTSGSQGQFF
>TRBV28|12
CASNRGLYEQYF
>TRBV19|14
CASSMRGRVEKLFF
>TRBV24-1|15
CATRDNDANTGELLF
>TRBV24-1|12
CATSETGGGYTF
>TRBV5-1|21
CASSLGGNAGGRFLAKNIQYF
>TRBV20-1|11
CSASGIQPQHF
>TRBV14|16
CASSQRGTWNTGELFF
>TRBV13|15
CASSPSGSRPDTQYF
>TRBV7-9|13
CASSPQGFYGYTF
>TRBV19|15
CASNRAGGGYNEQFF
>TRBV29-1|14
CSVGRSGSTDEQYF
>TRBV2|14
CASRTGTGDHEQYF
>TRBV3-1|15
CASGGGGQRSYEQYF
>TRBV11-1|11
CASSFGQGEYF
>TRBV29-1|12
CSVEFRYNEQFF
>TRBV28|14
CASSPTGAVNEQYF
>TRBV7-2|16
CASSLHMGGVGNEQFF